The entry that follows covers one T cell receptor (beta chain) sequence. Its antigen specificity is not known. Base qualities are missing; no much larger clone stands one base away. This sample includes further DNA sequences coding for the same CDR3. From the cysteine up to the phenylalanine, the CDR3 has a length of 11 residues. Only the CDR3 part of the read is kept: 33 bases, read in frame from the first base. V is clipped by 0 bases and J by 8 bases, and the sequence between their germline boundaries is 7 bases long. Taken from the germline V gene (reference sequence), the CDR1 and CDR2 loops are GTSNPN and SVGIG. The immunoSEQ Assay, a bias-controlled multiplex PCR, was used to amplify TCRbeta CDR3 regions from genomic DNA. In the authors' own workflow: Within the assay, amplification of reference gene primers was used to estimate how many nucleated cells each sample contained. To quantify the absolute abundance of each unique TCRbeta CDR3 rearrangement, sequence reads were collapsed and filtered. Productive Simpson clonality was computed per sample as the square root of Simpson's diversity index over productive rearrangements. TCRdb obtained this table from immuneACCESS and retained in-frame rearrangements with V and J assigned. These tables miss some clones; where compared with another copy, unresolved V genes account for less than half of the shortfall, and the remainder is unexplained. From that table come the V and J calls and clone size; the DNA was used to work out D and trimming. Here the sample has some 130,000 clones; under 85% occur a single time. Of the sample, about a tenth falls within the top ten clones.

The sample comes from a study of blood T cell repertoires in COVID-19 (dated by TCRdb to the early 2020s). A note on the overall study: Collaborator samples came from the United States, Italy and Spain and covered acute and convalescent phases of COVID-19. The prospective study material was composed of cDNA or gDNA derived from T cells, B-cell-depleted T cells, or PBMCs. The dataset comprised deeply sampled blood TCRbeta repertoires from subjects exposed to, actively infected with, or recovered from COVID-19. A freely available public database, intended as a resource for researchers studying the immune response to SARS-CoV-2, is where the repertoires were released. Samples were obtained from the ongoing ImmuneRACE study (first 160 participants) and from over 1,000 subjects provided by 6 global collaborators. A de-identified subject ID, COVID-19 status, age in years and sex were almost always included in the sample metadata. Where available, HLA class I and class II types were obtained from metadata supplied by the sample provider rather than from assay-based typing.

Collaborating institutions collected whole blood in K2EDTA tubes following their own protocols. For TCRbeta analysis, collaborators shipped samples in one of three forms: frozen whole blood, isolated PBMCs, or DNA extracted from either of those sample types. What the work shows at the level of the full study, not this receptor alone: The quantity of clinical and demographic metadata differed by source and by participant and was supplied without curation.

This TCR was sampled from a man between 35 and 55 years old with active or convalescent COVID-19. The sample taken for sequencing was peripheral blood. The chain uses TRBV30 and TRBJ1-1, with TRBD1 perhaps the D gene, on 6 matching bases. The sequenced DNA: TGTGCCTGGAGTGTAACAGGGGAAGCTTTCTTT. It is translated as CAWSVTGEAFF. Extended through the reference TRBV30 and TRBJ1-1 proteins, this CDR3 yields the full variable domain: SQTIHQWPATLVQPVGSPLSLECTVEGTSNPNLYWYRQAAGRGLQLLFYSVGIGQISSEVPQNLSASRPQDRQFILSSKKLLLSDSGFYLCAWSVTGEAFFGQGTRLTVV.